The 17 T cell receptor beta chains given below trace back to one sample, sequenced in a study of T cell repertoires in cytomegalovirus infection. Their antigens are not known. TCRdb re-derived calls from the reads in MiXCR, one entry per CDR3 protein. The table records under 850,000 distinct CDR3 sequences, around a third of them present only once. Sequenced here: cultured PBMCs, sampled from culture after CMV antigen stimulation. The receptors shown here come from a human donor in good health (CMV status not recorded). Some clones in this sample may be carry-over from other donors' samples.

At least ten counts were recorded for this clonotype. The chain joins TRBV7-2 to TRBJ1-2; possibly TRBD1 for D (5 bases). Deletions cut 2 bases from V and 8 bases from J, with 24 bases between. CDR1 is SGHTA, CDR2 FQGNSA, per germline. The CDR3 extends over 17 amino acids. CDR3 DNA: TGTGCCAGCAGCTTAAATAGGGCAGGGATCCATAAGTCAGGCTACACCTTC. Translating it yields CASSLNRAGIHKSGYTF.

CDR3 residues: CASRRLVITGELFF. CDR3 in DNA: TGTGCCAGCAGAAGACTAGTAATCACCGGGGAGCTGTTTTTT. V is TRBV6-6 and J is TRBJ2-2; maybe TRBD2 (6 bases). The CDR3 covers 14 residues. From germline, CDR1 is MNHNY and CDR2 SVGAGI (reference sequence). The germline V and J ends were trimmed by 6 bases and 4 bases, with 12 bases remaining between them.

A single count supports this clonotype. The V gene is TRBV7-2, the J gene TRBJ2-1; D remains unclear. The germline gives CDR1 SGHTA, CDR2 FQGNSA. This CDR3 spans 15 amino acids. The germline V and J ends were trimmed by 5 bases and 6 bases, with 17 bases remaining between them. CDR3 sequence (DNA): TGTGCCAGCAGCGAACGGCGGTACCCTAGCAATGAGCAGTTCTTC. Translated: CASSERRYPSNEQFF.

The CDR3 bases are TGTGCCAGCAGCTTGGAAGGACTAACTAAGAATGAGCAGTTCTTC. Translating it yields CASSLEGLTKNEQFF. The J gene is TRBJ2-1, the V gene TRBV11-1; D is possibly TRBD2 (6 bases). In germline, CDR1 is SGHAT, CDR2 FQDESV (reference sequence). This CDR3 has 15 residues. The ends were cut back, 3 bases at V and 7 bases at J, with 16 bases in the middle.

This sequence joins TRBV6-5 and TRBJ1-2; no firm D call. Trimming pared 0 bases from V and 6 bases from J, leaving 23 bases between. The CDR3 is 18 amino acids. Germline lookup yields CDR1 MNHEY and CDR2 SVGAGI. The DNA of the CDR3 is TGTGCCAGCAGTTACTCATTCTACGGGTCCGCTCATCCTAATGGCTACACCTTC. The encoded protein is CASSYSFYGSAHPNGYTF.

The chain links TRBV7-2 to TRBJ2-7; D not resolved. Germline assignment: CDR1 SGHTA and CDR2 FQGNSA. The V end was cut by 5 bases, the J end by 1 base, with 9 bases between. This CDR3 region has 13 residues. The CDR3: CASSIRASYEQYF. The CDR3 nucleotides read TGTGCCAGCAGCATAAGGGCGTCCTACGAGCAGTACTTC.

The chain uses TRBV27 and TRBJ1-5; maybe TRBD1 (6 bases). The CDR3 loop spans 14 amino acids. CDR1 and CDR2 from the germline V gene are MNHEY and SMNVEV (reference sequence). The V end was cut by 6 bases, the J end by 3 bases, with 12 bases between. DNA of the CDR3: TGTGCCAGCAGACCTGGACAGCTCAATCAGCCCCAGCATTTT. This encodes CASRPGQLNQPQHF.

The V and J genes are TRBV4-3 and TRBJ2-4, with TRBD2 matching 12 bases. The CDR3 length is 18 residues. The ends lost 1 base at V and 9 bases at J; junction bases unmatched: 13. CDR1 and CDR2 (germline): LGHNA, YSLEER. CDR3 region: CASSQGIRLAGEPGIQYF. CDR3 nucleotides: TGCGCCAGCAGCCAAGGAATCCGACTAGCGGGAGAGCCTGGCATTCAGTACTTC.

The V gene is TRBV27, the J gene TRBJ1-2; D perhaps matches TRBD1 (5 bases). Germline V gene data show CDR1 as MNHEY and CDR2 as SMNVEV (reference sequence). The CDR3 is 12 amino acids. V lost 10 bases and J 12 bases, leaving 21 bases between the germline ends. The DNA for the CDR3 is TGTGCCACCAACCCCGTCGGGCGGGGCCACACCTTC. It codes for CATNPVGRGHTF.

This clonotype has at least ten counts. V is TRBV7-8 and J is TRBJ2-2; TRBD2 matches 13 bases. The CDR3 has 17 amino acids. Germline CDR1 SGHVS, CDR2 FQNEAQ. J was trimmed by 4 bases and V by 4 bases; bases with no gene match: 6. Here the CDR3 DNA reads TGTGCCAGCAGCTCCGGACTAGCGGGAGTTGGCACCGGGGAGCTGTTTTTT. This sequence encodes CASSSGLAGVGTGELFF.

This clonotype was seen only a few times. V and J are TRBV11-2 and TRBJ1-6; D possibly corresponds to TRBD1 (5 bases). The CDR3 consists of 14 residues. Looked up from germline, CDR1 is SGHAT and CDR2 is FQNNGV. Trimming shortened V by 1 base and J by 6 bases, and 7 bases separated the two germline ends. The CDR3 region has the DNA TGTGCCAGCAGCTTAGTAGGGGCTAATTCACCCCTCCACTTT. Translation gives CASSLVGANSPLHF.

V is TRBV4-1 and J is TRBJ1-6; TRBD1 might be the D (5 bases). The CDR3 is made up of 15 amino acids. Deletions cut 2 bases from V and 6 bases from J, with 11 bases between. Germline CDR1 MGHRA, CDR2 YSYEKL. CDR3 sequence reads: CASSQQGGTNSPLHF. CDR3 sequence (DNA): TGCGCCAGCAGCCAACAGGGCGGTACTAATTCACCCCTCCACTTT.

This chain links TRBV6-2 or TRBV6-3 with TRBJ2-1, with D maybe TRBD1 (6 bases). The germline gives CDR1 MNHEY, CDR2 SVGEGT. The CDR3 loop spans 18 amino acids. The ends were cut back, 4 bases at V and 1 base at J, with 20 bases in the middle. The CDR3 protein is CASSSGTLLVVSYNEQFF. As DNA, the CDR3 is TGTGCCAGCAGTTCCGGGACACTTCTCGTTGTTTCCTACAATGAGCAGTTCTTC.

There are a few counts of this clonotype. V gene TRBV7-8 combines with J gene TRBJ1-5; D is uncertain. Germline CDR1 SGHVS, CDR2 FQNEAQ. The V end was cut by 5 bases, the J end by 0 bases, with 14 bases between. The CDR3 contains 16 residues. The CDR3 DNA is TGTGCCAGCAGCCCAGGAGTTTGGGGTAGCAATCAGCCCCAGCATTTT. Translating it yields CASSPGVWGSNQPQHF.

In DNA, the CDR3 is TGTGCCAGCACGGAGGACAGGGTAGACGACGAGCAGTACTTC. Translation gives CASTEDRVDDEQYF. The chain is built from TRBV6-1 and TRBJ2-7; TRBD1 matches at 8 bases. V shed 7 bases, J shed 5 bases, and the junction held 10 bases outside the gene matches. CDR3 length: 14 amino acids. Germline V gene lookup returns CDR1 MNHNS and CDR2 SASEGT.

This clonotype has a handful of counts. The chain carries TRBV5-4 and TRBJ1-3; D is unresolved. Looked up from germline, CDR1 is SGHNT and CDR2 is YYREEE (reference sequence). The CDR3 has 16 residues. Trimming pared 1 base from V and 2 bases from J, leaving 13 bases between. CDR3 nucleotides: TGTGCCAGCAGCTTGCGGGCTCCCGGGACTGGAAACACCATATATTTT. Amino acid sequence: CASSLRAPGTGNTIYF.

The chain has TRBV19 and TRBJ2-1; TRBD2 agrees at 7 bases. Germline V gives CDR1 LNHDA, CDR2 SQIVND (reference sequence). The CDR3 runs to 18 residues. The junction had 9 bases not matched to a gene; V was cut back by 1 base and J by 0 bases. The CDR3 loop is CASSIGPAGRSSYNEQFF. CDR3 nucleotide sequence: TGTGCCAGTAGTATAGGACCAGCGGGGAGGAGCTCCTACAATGAGCAGTTCTTC.